The rows below give T cell receptor beta chains drawn from one sample of a study of blood T cell repertoires in COVID-19. Using immunoSEQ multiplex PCR, the repertoire was profiled, and TCRdb retains in-frame clones only, with some absent. The repertoire includes about 190,000 clones, 65% to 85% of them detected once, and roughly 3.2% sits in the top ten. Sequenced input: PBMCs or T cells enriched from blood (not recorded which). The receptors originated from a woman under 40 who had recovered from COVID-19. CDR3s include the opening cysteine and the closing phenylalanine or tryptophan. D genes are given only for firm matches. A row's size may be missing; if present it is once, few, many or a size class.

d_gene	v_gene	abundance	j_gene	CDR3aa	CDR3nt
NA	TRBV28	once	TRBJ1-1	CASSFWRDTEAFF	TGTGCCAGCAGTTTCTGGAGGGACACTGAAGCTTTCTTT
TRBD2	TRBV11-2	NA	TRBJ2-1	CASSIRGGGNNEQFF	TGTGCCAGCAGCATCCGGGGGGGAGGAAACAATGAGCAGTTCTTC
TRBD2	TRBV27	NA	TRBJ2-3	CASSLSKVAGPTDTQYF	TGTGCCAGCAGTTTATCGAAAGTAGCGGGCCCCACAGATACGCAGTATTTT
NA	TRBV29-1	NA	TRBJ2-1	CSVGSREGDYNEQFF	TGCAGCGTTGGGTCAAGGGAGGGGGACTACAATGAGCAGTTCTTC
NA	TRBV5-4	NA	TRBJ1-4	CASSGGVRPTNEKLFF	TGTGCCAGCAGCGGGGGGGTGAGACCAACTAATGAAAAACTGTTTTTT
NA	TRBV5-4	NA	TRBJ2-3	CASSTENTDTQYF	TGTGCCAGCAGCACGGAGAACACAGATACGCAGTATTTT
NA	TRBV2	NA	TRBJ2-5	CASRGGGWKTQYF	TGTGCCTCACGGGGAGGGGGGTGGAAGACCCAGTACTTC
TRBD1	TRBV27	NA	TRBJ1-5	CASSLTRDRNQPQHF	TGTGCCAGCAGCCTAACACGGGACAGGAATCAGCCCCAGCATTTT
TRBD2	TRBV7-9	NA	TRBJ2-1	CAGLRRGGLTDDEQFF	TGTGCCGGGCTCAGGCGGGGGGGCCTCACAGACGATGAGCAGTTCTTC
NA	TRBV6-2/TRBV6-3	once	TRBJ1-2	CASSTEWRGYTF	TGTGCCAGCAGTACCGAATGGAGGGGCTACACCTTC
NA	TRBV4-1	NA	TRBJ1-1	CASSQVGGKGEAFF	TGCGCCAGCAGCCAAGTCGGGGGGAAGGGTGAAGCTTTCTTT
NA	TRBV15	NA	TRBJ2-3	CATSRDGGAGDTQYF	TGTGCCACCAGCAGAGATGGGGGGGCGGGAGATACGCAGTATTTT
TRBD2	TRBV29-1	NA	TRBJ2-3	CSVVPISGRTDTQYF	TGCAGCGTTGTGCCCATTAGCGGGAGAACAGATACGCAGTATTTT
TRBD1	TRBV5-1	NA	TRBJ1-1	CASSFDRGMNTEAFF	TGCGCCAGCAGCTTCGACAGGGGGATGAACACTGAAGCTTTCTTT
NA	TRBV18	NA	TRBJ1-6	CASSPKGWDSPLHF	TGTGCCAGCTCACCAAAGGGGTGGGATTCACCCCTCCACTTT
NA	TRBV24-1	NA	TRBJ2-1	CATSETLTGYNEQFF	TGTGCCACCAGTGAAACCCTCACAGGCTACAATGAGCAGTTCTTC
NA	TRBV4-1	NA	TRBJ2-4	CASSQINRDTPQYF	TGCGCCAGCAGCCAAATCAACAGGGATACCCCTCAGTACTTC
NA	TRBV5-6	NA	TRBJ1-2	CASRRRAGRYGYTF	TGTGCCAGCAGAAGGAGGGCCGGACGCTATGGCTACACCTTC
NA	TRBV7-9	few	TRBJ1-1	CASSLGSLGGSTEAFF	TGTGCCAGCAGCTTAGGGAGCCTTGGGGGGAGCACTGAAGCTTTCTTT
NA	TRBV28	NA	TRBJ2-5	CASSPPLGLAHF	TGTGCCAGCAGCCCCCCTCTCGGACTCGCCCACTTC
NA	TRBV10-3	NA	TRBJ2-5	CAITPIGTGKQETQYF	TGTGCCATCACCCCCATCGGTACGGGGAAACAAGAGACCCAGTACTTC
TRBD2	TRBV2	NA	TRBJ2-3	CASRGTSGSSTDTQYF	TGTGCCAGCAGGGGGACTAGCGGGTCTAGCACAGATACGCAGTATTTT
TRBD1	TRBV18	once	TRBJ1-2	CASSPPWTGDGYTF	TGTGCCAGCTCACCACCTTGGACAGGGGACGGCTACACCTTC
NA	TRBV29-1	NA	TRBJ1-1	CSVQLRTANTEAFF	TGCAGCGTTCAACTACGGACAGCGAACACTGAAGCTTTCTTT
NA	TRBV6-5	NA	TRBJ1-2	CASSDSGREYGYTF	TGTGCCAGCAGCGATTCCGGGAGGGAATATGGCTACACCTTC
TRBD1	TRBV28	few	TRBJ2-4	CASSFPGQVSKNIQYF	TGTGCCAGCAGTTTTCCGGGACAGGTGTCCAAAAACATTCAGTACTTC
NA	TRBV5-4	NA	TRBJ1-3	CASSLATGFENTIYF	TGTGCCAGCAGCTTGGCGACAGGTTTTGAAAACACCATATATTTT
TRBD1	TRBV5-1	NA	TRBJ2-3	CASRVTGGATDTQYF	TGCGCCAGCAGGGTAACAGGGGGCGCAACAGATACGCAGTATTTT
NA	TRBV3-1/TRBV3-2	NA	TRBJ1-2	CASSQGGGTPYGYTF	TGTGCCAGCAGCCAGGGGGGTGGAACGCCCTATGGCTACACCTTC
TRBD1	TRBV9	NA	TRBJ2-7	CASSAYGQGAMEQYF	TGTGCCAGCAGCGCCTACGGACAGGGGGCAATGGAGCAGTACTTC
NA	TRBV10-2	NA	TRBJ1-3	CASSELSSGNTIYF	TGCGCCAGCAGTGAGTTGAGCTCTGGAAACACCATATATTTT
NA	TRBV6-2/TRBV6-3	many	TRBJ2-5	CASSPRVGGETQYF	TGTGCCAGCAGTCCCCGGGTCGGAGGGGAGACCCAGTACTTC
NA	TRBV12-3/TRBV12-4	NA	TRBJ2-7	CASSSTGSDEQYF	TGTGCCAGCAGTAGCACCGGTTCGGACGAGCAGTACTTC
NA	TRBV29-1	NA	TRBJ1-2	CSVGSTAGHQEYGYTF	TGCAGCGTTGGCTCTACAGCGGGACACCAGGAATATGGCTACACCTTC